The rows below give T cell receptor beta chains drawn from one sample of a study of human T cells and chemical hapten exposure. Using its own MiXCR run on the RACE reads, TCRdb lists one record per CDR3 protein. The sample yields about 69,000 distinct CDR3 sequences, about 9.4% seen once. The starting material was whole blood, obtained in connection with sensitization to the hapten diphenylcyclopropenone (DPC). These TCRs come from a woman between 45 and 65 years old with alopecia areata. Some clones in this sample may be carry-over from other donors' samples. The CDR3 runs from the conserved cysteine through the conserved F or W. Fields, in order: clone size, CDR3 length, J gene, V gene, D gene, CDR3 DNA, CDR3 protein. A D gene is named only where the DNA matches it firmly. Size tells how often a clone was seen (once, few, many) or the class of an expanded clone, and some rows leave it out.

>many|18|TRBJ2-6|TRBV19|TRBD1
TGTGCCAGTAGATCCCGACAGGGTACTTCCTCTGGGGCCAACGTCCTGACTTTC
CASRSRQGTSSGANVLTF
>.|13|TRBJ2-7|TRBV30|.
TGTGCCTGGAGTGCAACGCCGGGAAGTGAGCAGTACTTC
CAWSATPGSEQYF
>.|14|TRBJ2-1|TRBV11-2|.
TGTGCCAGCAGCACGGTGGGACGGCACAGGCTGCAGTTCTTC
CASSTVGRHRLQFF
>many|13|TRBJ1-5|TRBV14|.
TGTGCCAGCAGCCGGGACAGCAATCAGCCCCAGCATTTT
CASSRDSNQPQHF
>many|14|TRBJ2-7|TRBV4-2|TRBD2
TGTGCCAGCAGCCTGACTAGCGGGAAGGACGAGCAGTACTTC
CASSLTSGKDEQYF
>few|15|TRBJ1-2|TRBV27|.
TGTGCCAGCAGCGCCTTAACGACATATAACTATGGCTACACCTTC
CASSALTTYNYGYTF
>few|13|TRBJ2-5|TRBV29-1|TRBD2
TGCAGCGTTGCACCACTAGCGGGAGAGACCCAGTACTTC
CSVAPLAGETQYF
>few|15|TRBJ2-2|TRBV3-1|.
TGTGCCAGCAGCCAAGAGTCGGGGGCGGTCGGGGAGCTGTTTTTT
CASSQESGAVGELFF
>few|14|TRBJ2-5|TRBV5-1|.
TGCGCCAGCAGCCCACAGGTGGTCCAAGAGACCCAGTACTTC
CASSPQVVQETQYF
>few|13|TRBJ2-1|TRBV2|.
TGTGCCAGCAGTGTAGGTCAGGGGGGCGAGCAGTTCTTC
CASSVGQGGEQFF
>few|14|TRBJ1-5|TRBV19|.
TGTGCCAGTAGTATTCTGGAGCCCAATCAGCCCCAGCATTTT
CASSILEPNQPQHF
>many|14|TRBJ1-1|TRBV5-1|.
TGCGCCAGCAGCTTGGCGCCAGGGTACACTGAAGCTTTCTTT
CASSLAPGYTEAFF
>many|15|TRBJ2-5|TRBV7-7|TRBD1
TGTGCCAGCAGCTTTCGACAGGGGCTTGAAGAGACCCAGTACTTC
CASSFRQGLEETQYF
>few|15|TRBJ2-7|TRBV7-9|TRBD1
TGTGCCAGCAGCCCCAAAATCAGACAGGGCTATGAGCAGTACTTC
CASSPKIRQGYEQYF
>many|13|TRBJ2-7|TRBV27|TRBD1
TGTGCCAGCAGCACCTTCCGGACAGGGGATTTTATATTC
CASSTFRTGDFIF
>.|14|TRBJ2-1|TRBV12-3/TRBV12-4|.
TGTGCCAGCAGATCTTCGCCGATCGGTGGTGAGCAGTTCTTC
CASRSSPIGGEQFF
>few|15|TRBJ1-5|TRBV15|.
TGTGCCACCAGCAGAGATCGGGGGGTATGGCAGCCCCAGCATTTT
CATSRDRGVWQPQHF
>many|15|TRBJ2-1|TRBV19|TRBD1
TGTGCCAGTAGAACCGGGACAGGAATCTTGAATGAGCAGTTCTTC
CASRTGTGILNEQFF
>.|13|TRBJ1-1|TRBV3-1|.
TGTGCCAGCAGCCAATTGGGGGCAGCACAAGCTTTCTTT
CASSQLGAAQAFF
>few|14|TRBJ1-1|TRBV3-1|.
TGTGCCAGCAGCTTTCGACAGGCTAACACTGAAGCTTTCTTT
CASSFRQANTEAFF
>many|12|TRBJ1-5|TRBV29-1|.
TGCAGCGTTGGGGATCTTAATCAGCCCCAGCATTTT
CSVGDLNQPQHF
>many|11|TRBJ1-1|TRBV20-1|TRBD1
TGCAGTGCTCCGGACAGGGAAGTGGCTTTCTTT
CSAPDREVAFF
>many|12|TRBJ2-1|TRBV7-8|.
TGTGCCAGCAGCTTAGGGGCGGGAGAGCAGTTCTTC
CASSLGAGEQFF
>many|14|TRBJ1-5|TRBV6-1|.
TGTGCCAGCAGTGAAGGACAAATCAATCAGCCCCAGCATTTT
CASSEGQINQPQHF
>many|13|TRBJ2-5|TRBV10-2|.
TGCGCCAGCAGGGACTACACACAAGAGACCCAGTACTTC
CASRDYTQETQYF
>.|13|TRBJ2-1|TRBV2|.
TGTGCCAGCAGGGGTTCAGGGTTCGATGAGCAGTTCTTC
CASRGSGFDEQFF
>many|13|TRBJ2-5|TRBV29-1|TRBD1
TGCAGCGTTGAAGATACAGGGGCCGGGACCCAGTACTTC
CSVEDTGAGTQYF
>many|14|TRBJ2-3|TRBV10-3|TRBD1
TGTGCCATCAGCTCCGGGACAGGGGCAGATACGCAGTATTTT
CAISSGTGADTQYF
>many|16|TRBJ1-2|TRBV20-1|.
TGCAGTGCTAGAGATCTTGGGGGCCCCAGTAACTATGGCTACACCTTC
CSARDLGGPSNYGYTF
>few|13|TRBJ1-6|TRBV20-1|.
TGCAGTGCGTCCCAGGGAGATGATTCACCCCTCCACTTT
CSASQGDDSPLHF
>.|15|TRBJ1-5|TRBV7-2|.
TGTGCCAGCAGCTTAGCGGGCGGTGGCGGACAGCCCCAGCATTTT
CASSLAGGGGQPQHF
>few|15|TRBJ1-5|TRBV5-5|.
TGTGCCAGCAGCCCGGAGGAGGCATTCAATCAGCCCCAGCATTTT
CASSPEEAFNQPQHF
>many|14|TRBJ1-1|TRBV11-2|TRBD1
TGTGCCAGCAGGACCGACAGGGCGAACACTGAAGCTTTCTTT
CASRTDRANTEAFF
>few|16|TRBJ2-2|TRBV18|TRBD1
TGTGCCAGCTCACTGGGACAGGGGCCAGATACCGGGGAGCTGTTTTTT
CASSLGQGPDTGELFF
>.|12|TRBJ1-1|TRBV20-1|.
TGCAGTGCTAGTACAGGGCGCACTGAAGCTTTCTTT
CSASTGRTEAFF
>few|14|TRBJ1-1|TRBV2|TRBD1
TGTGCCAGCAGTGACAGGACAGGGCGTACTGAAGCTTTCTTT
CASSDRTGRTEAFF
>many|15|TRBJ2-1|TRBV7-9|TRBD2
TGTGCCAACCCCTTAGCGGGAGGGCCGGGCGATGAGCAGTTCTTC
CANPLAGGPGDEQFF
>many|17|TRBJ2-1|TRBV30|.
TGTGCCTGGAGTGCCCTAAACCTTAACTCTCGCTACAATGAGCAGTTCTTC
CAWSALNLNSRYNEQFF
>.|13|TRBJ2-1|TRBV9|.
TGTGCCAGCAGCCCGAGTGCAAGCAATGAGCAGTTCTTC
CASSPSASNEQFF
>many|16|TRBJ2-3|TRBV7-6|TRBD2
TGTGCCAGCAGCTTGATCGCGGGAGGGGGCACAGATACGCAGTATTTT
CASSLIAGGGTDTQYF
>few|11|TRBJ2-1|TRBV20-1|.
TGCAGTGCTAGCCCCGACAATGAGCAGTTCTTC
CSASPDNEQFF
>.|13|TRBJ1-5|TRBV2|.
TGTGCCAGCAGCAAGGACGGTGGGCAGCCCCAGCATTTT
CASSKDGGQPQHF
>few|17|TRBJ1-1|TRBV4-2|.
TGTGCCAGCAGCCAAGTTGGGGTAGGGGGGCGAGATACTGAAGCTTTCTTT
CASSQVGVGGRDTEAFF
>.|15|TRBJ1-1|TRBV13|.
TGTGCCAGCAGCCCCGGGGGCAGGGTGAACACTGAAGCTTTCTTT
CASSPGGRVNTEAFF
>few|17|TRBJ2-7|TRBV18|TRBD1
TGTGCCAGCTTATTCACCCGAGCCGGACAGGGGTACCACGAGCAGTACTTC
CASLFTRAGQGYHEQYF
>many|16|TRBJ1-2|TRBV11-2|.
TGTGCCAGCAGAACTTCAGGGGCGAGCTCTGACTATGGCTACACCTTC
CASRTSGASSDYGYTF
>few|15|TRBJ2-3|TRBV27|TRBD1
TGTGCCAGCAGTTCCCCGGGACAGGGACAGGATACGCAGTATTTT
CASSSPGQGQDTQYF
>many|13|TRBJ2-3|TRBV5-4|.
TGTGCCAGCAGCTTCGGACTCTCAGATACGCAGTATTTT
CASSFGLSDTQYF
>.|14|TRBJ1-5|TRBV12-3/TRBV12-4|.
TGTGCCAGCAGTTTAGCAGGAATCGGGCAGCCCCAGCATTTT
CASSLAGIGQPQHF
>few|15|TRBJ1-4|TRBV12-3/TRBV12-4|.
TGTGCCAGCAGTGTCGACAGGAACGCTAATGAAAAACTGTTTTTT
CASSVDRNANEKLFF
>many|14|TRBJ2-5|TRBV9|.
TGTGCCAGCAGCCCCGGACTATACCAAGAGACCCAGTACTTC
CASSPGLYQETQYF
>.|13|TRBJ1-1|TRBV28|.
TGTGCCAGCAGCCTTATAAGGTCACAGGAAGCTTTCTTT
CASSLIRSQEAFF
>.|16|TRBJ2-7|TRBV5-4|TRBD1
TGTGCCAGCAGCATCTTCACAGGGGTGAGCTCCTACGAGCTGTACTTC
CASSIFTGVSSYELYF
>.|15|TRBJ2-2|TRBV5-5|TRBD2
TGTGCCAGCAGCTTACGGACTAGTATAGCCGGGGAGCTGTTTTTT
CASSLRTSIAGELFF
>few|16|TRBJ2-1|TRBV27|TRBD2
TGTGCCAGCAGTTTATTGCTAGCGGGAGGGCCCCATGAGCAGTTCTTC
CASSLLLAGGPHEQFF
>few|15|TRBJ2-7|TRBV19|TRBD2
TGTGCCAGTAGTTCCCGGGGACTAGCGGGAAACGAGCAGTACTTC
CASSSRGLAGNEQYF
>many|13|TRBJ2-1|TRBV11-2|TRBD2
TGTGCCAGCAGCAAGGGACTAGCGGGAGGTCCGTTCTTC
CASSKGLAGGPFF
>many|15|TRBJ1-1|TRBV27|TRBD1
TGTGCCAGCAGTCCAATGGGACAGCTAAACACTGAAGCTTTCTTT
CASSPMGQLNTEAFF
>.|17|TRBJ2-1|TRBV7-3|TRBD2
TGTGCCAGCAGCTTATCCTTAACACTAGCGGGAGACAATGAGCAGTTCTTC
CASSLSLTLAGDNEQFF